This T cell receptor (beta chain) emerged from a study of blood T cell repertoires in COVID-19. About the research overall: Italy, Spain and the United States were the sources of the convalescent and acute COVID-19 samples. Sample material is recorded as cDNA or gDNA derived from T cells, B-cell-depleted T cells, or PBMCs.

In the authors' methods: Cell counts per sample came from amplifying reference gene primers. The repertoire was sequenced with immunoSEQ multiplex PCR; TCRdb's copy has only in-frame clones and lacks some. V, J and clone size reflect that table, while D and trimming were determined from the DNA. The table has 150,000 to 200,000 clones, over 75% seen once. V was cut by 2 bases and J by 2 bases, with 10 bases left in between. Germline V gene lookup returns CDR1 SGHNT and CDR2 YYREEE (reference sequence). This CDR3 spans 14 amino acids. The chain uses TRBV5-4 and TRBJ1-1; no clear D. Sequencing input: peripheral blood. The TCR was taken from a human donor in a cohort sampled during active COVID-19. For the CDR3, the DNA is TGTGCCAGCAGCTTAGCGGGCACTAACACTGAAGCTTTCTTT. Encoded protein: CASSLAGTNTEAFF.